A selection of T cell receptor beta chains follows, all from one sample in a study of shared clonotypes between healthy human individuals. The data were produced by immunoSEQ multiplex PCR, yet TCRdb's version contains in-frame clones alone and is incomplete. The table shows under 2,500,000 clones, with more than 90% occurring only once. Sequencing was done on a sample of naive CD4+ T cells sorted from blood. Every receptor here comes from a man aged 18-30 years in good health. The CDR3 runs from the conserved cysteine through the conserved F or W. D genes are given only for firm matches. Size values are once, few and many counts, or a class for expanded clones, and some rows have none.

size	V	D	J	DNA	CDR3
.	TRBV18	TRBD1	TRBJ1-1	TGTGCCAGCTCACTATCGGGACAGGGCTCTGAAGCTTTCTTT	CASSLSGQGSEAFF
.	TRBV7-2	.	TRBJ2-2	TGTGCCAGCAATGCGGTACTTACCGGGGAGCTGTTTTTT	CASNAVLTGELFF
.	TRBV10-1	.	TRBJ2-2	TGCGCCAGCAGTGCCGGGGGATGGACCGGGGAGCTGTTTTTT	CASSAGGWTGELFF
once	TRBV7-9	.	TRBJ2-1	TGTGCCAGCAGCTTAGCGAAGGGCTCCTACAATGAGCAGTTCTTC	CASSLAKGSYNEQFF
.	TRBV6-1	TRBD2	TRBJ2-5	TGTGCCAGCAGTGATGTTAGCGGGGGGAAAGAGACCCAGTACTTC	CASSDVSGGKETQYF
once	TRBV2	TRBD2	TRBJ2-3	TGTGCCAGCAGCCCCCAAGCGGGAGGCACAGATACGCAGTATTTT	CASSPQAGGTDTQYF
.	TRBV7-2	TRBD1	TRBJ1-5	TGTGCCAGCAGCTTGGGGGGACAGCCTTATCAGCCCCAGCATTTT	CASSLGGQPYQPQHF
.	TRBV10-1	TRBD2	TRBJ2-1	TGCGCCAGCAGTGCCGGACTAGCGGGGTCAAATGAGCAGTTCTTC	CASSAGLAGSNEQFF
.	TRBV5-1	TRBD1	TRBJ1-1	TGCGCCAGCAGCTCGAGGGGGCTAGACACTGAAGCTTTCTTT	CASSSRGLDTEAFF
.	TRBV6-5	.	TRBJ2-7	TGTGCCAGCAGATCACAAACAGGGCCCTACGAGCAGTACTTC	CASRSQTGPYEQYF
.	TRBV30	TRBD1	TRBJ1-1	TGTGCCGGACAACAGGGGTCGAACACTGAAGCTTTCTTT	CAGQQGSNTEAFF
.	TRBV27	.	TRBJ2-7	TGTGCCAGCAGTTCAAGGCCTTTTTACGAGCAGTACTTC	CASSSRPFYEQYF
.	TRBV6-5	.	TRBJ2-7	TGTGCCAGCAGTAGGGGGTTGGCTTCCGAGCAGTACTTC	CASSRGLASEQYF
.	TRBV2	.	TRBJ1-1	TGTGCCAGCACCAGAGAGGTTGGTACTGAAGCTTTCTTT	CASTREVGTEAFF
few	TRBV7-9	TRBD2	TRBJ2-5	TGTGCCAGCAGCCCCCGGGCTAGCGGGAGGTCGGAGACCCAGTACTTC	CASSPRASGRSETQYF
.	TRBV27	.	TRBJ1-5	TGTGCCAGCAGTCCCGGACGGCATAGCAATCAGCCCCAGCATTTT	CASSPGRHSNQPQHF
.	TRBV5-4	TRBD1	TRBJ1-5	TGTGCCACCAGCCGGTCGGGACAGGGAGAGCAGCCCCAGCATTTT	CATSRSGQGEQPQHF
.	TRBV6-5	.	TRBJ2-3	TGTGCCAGCAGCCGGGGACGGGGCACAGATACGCAGTATTTT	CASSRGRGTDTQYF
once	TRBV28	.	TRBJ1-5	TGTGCCAGCAGTACCTCGGGGCTCGGAAATCAGCCCCAGCATTTT	CASSTSGLGNQPQHF
.	TRBV30	.	TRBJ1-2	TGTGCCTGGAGTGAACAGGGCTATGGCTACACCTTC	CAWSEQGYGYTF
.	TRBV11-2	.	TRBJ1-2	TGTGCCAGCAGCCTGACAGCTCTCTACACCTTC	CASSLTALYTF
.	TRBV5-6	.	TRBJ2-1	TGTGCCAGCAGCCCACGACAGATCTCCTACAATGAGCAGTTCTTC	CASSPRQISYNEQFF
once	TRBV6-5	TRBD2	TRBJ2-7	TGTGCCAGCAGTTGGGGGGGACTTTCTTCCTCCTACGAGCAGTACTTC	CASSWGGLSSSYEQYF
.	TRBV11-2	TRBD1	TRBJ2-7	TGTGCCAGCAGCTTAGATGGAGAGATGACAGGGGCCTACGAGCAGTACTTC	CASSLDGEMTGAYEQYF
.	TRBV5-1	TRBD2	TRBJ2-3	TGCGCCAGCAGCTTGGAAGTAGCGGGGGCTGCAGATACGCAGTATTTT	CASSLEVAGAADTQYF
.	TRBV7-2	.	TRBJ2-3	TGTGCCAGCAGCTCTAATGGCGGGAATACGCAGTATTTT	CASSSNGGNTQYF
.	TRBV6-1	TRBD1	TRBJ1-5	TGTGCCAGCAGTGTACCGGGACAGGCGTATAGCAATCAGCCCCAGCATTTT	CASSVPGQAYSNQPQHF
.	TRBV6-1	.	TRBJ2-7	TGTGCCAGCAGACAGGCGATCTCCTACGAGCAGTACTTC	CASRQAISYEQYF